Listed below are T cell receptor beta chains from one sample, sequenced in a study of shared clonotypes between healthy human individuals. The method was immunoSEQ multiplex PCR; TCRdb's version includes in-frame clones alone and lacks a portion of them. This table holds 1,500,000 or so clones, roughly 97% found once. The sample was naive CD4+ T cells sorted from blood. These receptors were taken from a man younger than 45 in good health. Each CDR3 is given with its conserved first and last residue. The order of the fields is clone size, D gene, J gene, V gene, CDR3 DNA, CDR3 protein. The D gene is left open where the match is weak. A row's size may be missing; if present it is once, few, many or a size class.

clone_size: NA; d_call: TRBD1; j_call: TRBJ1-2; v_call: TRBV5-4; cdr3_nt: TGTGCCAGCAGCCCATCGCGCAGGGGGGTGTACTATGGCTACACCTTC; cdr3_aa: CASSPSRRGVYYGYTF
clone_size: once; d_call: NA; j_call: TRBJ1-1; v_call: TRBV4-1; cdr3_nt: TGCGCCAGCAGCCAAGTGATGAAGTTACCGAACACTGAAGCTTTCTTT; cdr3_aa: CASSQVMKLPNTEAFF
clone_size: NA; d_call: TRBD1; j_call: TRBJ1-1; v_call: TRBV6-6; cdr3_nt: TGTGCCAGCAGTTACCCGGACAGGGTAACTGAAGCTTTCTTT; cdr3_aa: CASSYPDRVTEAFF
clone_size: NA; d_call: NA; j_call: TRBJ2-3; v_call: TRBV28; cdr3_nt: TGTGCCACCGGCTATTTAAGGTATTTT; cdr3_aa: CATGYLRYF
clone_size: NA; d_call: TRBD2; j_call: TRBJ2-1; v_call: TRBV4-2; cdr3_nt: TGTGCCAGCAGCCAAGACCGTCCTAGCGGAGTAAATGAGCAGTTCTTC; cdr3_aa: CASSQDRPSGVNEQFF
clone_size: NA; d_call: TRBD2; j_call: TRBJ2-5; v_call: TRBV18; cdr3_nt: TGTGCCAGCTCCCGAGGGCTCGGGGGGGCCGGTGAGACCCAGTACTTC; cdr3_aa: CASSRGLGGAGETQYF
clone_size: NA; d_call: TRBD1; j_call: TRBJ1-5; v_call: TRBV14; cdr3_nt: TGTGCCAGCAGCCAGACAGGGAATCAGCCCCAGCATTTT; cdr3_aa: CASSQTGNQPQHF
clone_size: NA; d_call: NA; j_call: TRBJ2-1; v_call: TRBV10-3; cdr3_nt: TGTGCCATCAGTGAGGGGGTTGGGGTTTCCTACAATGAGCAGTTCTTC; cdr3_aa: CAISEGVGVSYNEQFF
clone_size: NA; d_call: TRBD1; j_call: TRBJ1-2; v_call: TRBV28; cdr3_nt: TGTGCCAGCAGCAAACCGGGACAGGGGGGCTATGGCTACACCTTC; cdr3_aa: CASSKPGQGGYGYTF
clone_size: NA; d_call: NA; j_call: TRBJ2-7; v_call: TRBV6-6; cdr3_nt: TGTGCCAGCAGTTACTCTGGCAGGGACCTTGATTACGAGCAGTACTTC; cdr3_aa: CASSYSGRDLDYEQYF
clone_size: NA; d_call: TRBD2; j_call: TRBJ2-7; v_call: TRBV9; cdr3_nt: TGTGCCAGCAGCCCAGGACTAGCGGGGTACGAGCAGTACTTC; cdr3_aa: CASSPGLAGYEQYF
clone_size: NA; d_call: NA; j_call: TRBJ1-2; v_call: TRBV21-1; cdr3_nt: TGTGCCAGCAGCAACTCCAGGGCCGCCGGCTACACCTTC; cdr3_aa: CASSNSRAAGYTF